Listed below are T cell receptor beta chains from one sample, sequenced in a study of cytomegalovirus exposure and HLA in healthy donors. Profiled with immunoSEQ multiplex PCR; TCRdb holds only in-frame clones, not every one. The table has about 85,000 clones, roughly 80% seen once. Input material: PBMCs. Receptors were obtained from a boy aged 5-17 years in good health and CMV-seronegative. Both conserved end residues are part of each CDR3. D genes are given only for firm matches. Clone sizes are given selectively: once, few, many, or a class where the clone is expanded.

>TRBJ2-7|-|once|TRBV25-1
TGTGCCAGCAGTGACTTTGTCTACGAGCAGTACTTC
CASSDFVYEQYF
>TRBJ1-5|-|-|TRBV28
TGTGCCAGCAATCCTCCAGGGAACGGGCCCCAGCATTTT
CASNPPGNGPQHF
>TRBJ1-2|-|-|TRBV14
TGTGCCAGCAGCCAGAGGCAGGGGCTCTATGGCTACACCTTC
CASSQRQGLYGYTF
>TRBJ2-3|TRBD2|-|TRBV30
TGTGCCTGGATTAGCGGGAGGGGGACAGATACGCAGTATTTT
CAWISGRGTDTQYF
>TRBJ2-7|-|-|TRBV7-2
TGTGCCAGCAGCTTAGAAAGAACAGGGAGCTACGAGCAGTACTTC
CASSLERTGSYEQYF
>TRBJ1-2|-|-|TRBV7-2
TGTGCCAGCAGCTTAGTTGACGGGAACTATGGCTACACCTTC
CASSLVDGNYGYTF
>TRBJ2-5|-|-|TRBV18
TGTGCCAGCTCACCTGGCTTCGTCGTGGAGACCCAGTACTTC
CASSPGFVVETQYF
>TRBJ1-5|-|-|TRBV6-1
TGTGCCAGCAGTGACGGGGATTATAGCAATCAGCCCCAGCATTTT
CASSDGDYSNQPQHF
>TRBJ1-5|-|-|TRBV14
TGTGCCAGCAGCCAAATCGACCGGGACACCAAGAATCAGCCCCAGCATTTT
CASSQIDRDTKNQPQHF
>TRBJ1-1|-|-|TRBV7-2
TGTGCCAGCAGCCTTCGCGCCCTAATGAACACTGAAGCTTTCTTT
CASSLRALMNTEAFF
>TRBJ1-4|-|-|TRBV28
TGTGCCAGCAGCCCCGGGACCAGGGGCCCAAAACTGTTTTTT
CASSPGTRGPKLFF
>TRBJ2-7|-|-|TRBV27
TGTGCCAGCAGTCTAGGGAGTTACTACGAGCAGTACTTC
CASSLGSYYEQYF
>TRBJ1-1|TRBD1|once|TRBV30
TGTGCCTGGAGTGGCCAGGGGGGCACTGAAGCTTTCTTT
CAWSGQGGTEAFF
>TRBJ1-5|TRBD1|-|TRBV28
TGTGCCAGCAGTTTAAAGGGGGCTTTCTTCAATCAGCCCCAGCATTTT
CASSLKGAFFNQPQHF
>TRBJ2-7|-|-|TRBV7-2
TGTGCCAGCAGCTCAAATCGGTACGAGCAGTACTTC
CASSSNRYEQYF